The clone carrying this T cell receptor beta chain was seen many times. What it binds is not known. This specimen belongs to a study of T-cell reconstitution after alpha-beta-depleted transplantation in children. Findings and limits, study-wide: Counts and diversity of T cells one year after transplant came mostly from newly produced T cells. Reportedly, alpha-beta T cells present about two months post-transplant originated from several hundred expanded clones of graft origin. Some patients showed high day-60 TCRbeta diversity, which derived from surviving recipient T cells and thymic progenitors.

Unique molecular identifiers were used in preparing the TCRbeta library. TCRdb re-called the PCR reads through MiXCR, storing one row per CDR3 protein. The table records around 450,000 distinct CDR3 sequences, roughly a tenth of them present only once. Germline V gene lookup returns CDR1 SGHDT and CDR2 YYEEEE. Germline trimming cut 0 bases from V and 4 bases from J; bases unmatched to any gene: 9. The CDR3 covers 17 residues. The sequence was collected from a child aged 2 to 10 with inherited bone marrow failure, due to receive a stem cell transplant. Specimen: PBMCs, collected before TCRalphabeta/CD19-depleted stem cell transplant. The chain is built from TRBV5-6 and TRBJ2-1, with 8 bases matching TRBD2. CDR3 loop: CASSLVAGGPSYNEQFF. The DNA of the CDR3 is TGTGCCAGCAGCTTGGTGGCGGGAGGCCCATCTTACAATGAGCAGTTCTTC.